Each of the 4 T cell receptor beta chains below was sequenced from the same sample in a study of cytomegalovirus exposure and HLA in healthy donors. With 60 Vbeta and 13 Jbeta primers, the PCR was carried out. The data were produced by immunoSEQ multiplex PCR, yet TCRdb's version contains in-frame clones alone and is incomplete. This table has some 100,000 clones, around 75% appearing once. Input material: PBMCs. The origin of the receptors is a male donor in good health and CMV-seropositive.

This chain uses TRBV4-1 with TRBJ2-7, with a possible D match to TRBD1 (5 bases). The length of the CDR3 is 17 residues. Trimming took 0 bases from V and 6 from J, leaving 21 bases between them. The germline V gene encodes CDR1 MGHRA and CDR2 YSYEKL. The CDR3: CASSQDPIRDTLREQYF. The CDR3 coding sequence is TGCGCCAGCAGCCAAGACCCAATCAGGGATACCCTACGCGAGCAGTACTTC.

The chain links TRBV5-1 to TRBJ1-2; D unresolved. The CDR3 covers 14 residues. The V and J ends lost 0 bases and 0 bases respectively, with 6 bases between them. Germline V gene lookup returns CDR1 SGHRS and CDR2 YFSETQ. This CDR3 is CASSLDTTNYGYTF. As DNA, the CDR3 is TGCGCCAGCAGCTTGGACACCACTAACTATGGCTACACCTTC.

The chain links TRBV5-1 to TRBJ2-1, with TRBD1 identical over 8 bases. The ends lost 4 bases at V and 4 bases at J; junction bases unmatched: 10. Germline V gene sequence: CDR1 SGHRS, CDR2 YFSETQ. This CDR3 region has 16 residues. The CDR3 protein is CASSRWTGRFYNEQFF. CDR3 nucleotides: TGCGCCAGCAGCAGGTGGACAGGGCGTTTTTACAATGAGCAGTTCTTC.

The genes are TRBV28 and TRBJ2-5, with 9 bases that match TRBD1. Germline V gives CDR1 MDHEN, CDR2 SYDVKM. Losses at the gene ends were 5 bases for V and 5 bases for J; bases not matched to a gene: 9. The CDR3 has 15 amino acids. CDR3 DNA: TGTGCCAGCAGTCCCGGACAGGGGCACACGGAGACCCAGTACTTC. Protein sequence: CASSPGQGHTETQYF.